The 18 T cell receptor beta chains in this list originate from one sample, sequenced in a study of blood T cell repertoires in COVID-19 (TCRdb year 2020). Libraries came from the immunoSEQ multiplex PCR assay. TCRdb stores this immuneACCESS table with in-frame sequences only. Part of the clones is absent; in the studies checked, under half of the shortfall reflects unresolved V genes, and no reason is known for the rest. This sample has over 250,000 clones in its table, and around 90% of those were observed once. The biggest ten clones account for 0.65% to 0.9% of the sample. Source material: peripheral blood. The receptors here all came from a woman between 25 and 40 years old with acute or convalescent COVID-19.

With regard to this clone: The junction departs from germline at one end; a sequencing error may be responsible. The chain links TRBV6-1 to TRBJ2-2; TRBD2 matches 8 bases. The CDR3 has 16 amino acids. Germline CDR1 and CDR2: MNHNS and SASEGT. CDR3 in DNA: TGTGCCAGCATTGAAGCGGGAGCCAAGGACACCGGGGAGCTGTTTTTT. As protein: CASIEAGAKDTGELFF.

This clone occurred a few times. The chain uses TRBV11-2 and TRBJ2-1, with D uncertain. Trimming removed 8 bases from V and 0 bases from J, with 8 bases in between. The germline V gene has CDR1 SGHAT and CDR2 FQNNGV. The CDR3 consists of 13 residues. CDR3 sequence: CASRLGSYNEQFF. The CDR3 nucleotides are TGTGCCAGCCGACTGGGCTCCTACAATGAGCAGTTCTTC.

The chain recombines TRBV7-2 with TRBJ2-1, with 7 bases matching TRBD2. CDR3 length: 17 amino acids. J gave up 0 bases and V 4 bases, and 9 bases lay outside the gene matches. Germline CDR1 and CDR2: SGHTA and FQGNSA. The CDR3 nucleotides read TGTGCCAGCAGCTCGCGTCCGGGCGGGAGCTCCTACAATGAGCAGTTCTTC. Translated: CASSSRPGGSSYNEQFF. Together with reference TRBV7-2 and TRBJ2-1, the CDR3 gives the full variable domain: GAGVSQSPSNKVTEKGKDVELRCDPISGHTALYWYRQSLGQGLEFLIYFQGNSAPDKSGLPSDRFSAERTGGSVSTLTIQRTQQEDSAVYLCASSSRPGGSSYNEQFFGPGTRLTVL.

In this sample, this clone turned up a few times. The chain couples TRBV3-1 (or the pseudogene TRBV3-2) to TRBJ1-1; 7 nucleotides line up with TRBD1. Germline loops: CDR1 LGHDT, CDR2 YNNKEL (reference sequence). The CDR3 loop spans 18 amino acids. With 1 base clipped from V and 6 bases from J, the junction kept 17 bases outside the gene matches. This chain's CDR3 is CASSQVSRRGRPSSEAFF. The CDR3 DNA reads as TGTGCCAGCAGCCAAGTAAGTCGGAGGGGGCGTCCGTCGTCTGAAGCTTTCTTT.

This chain links TRBV7-8 with TRBJ2-1; 7 bases fit TRBD1. CDR1 is SGHVS, CDR2 FQNEAQ, per germline. V lost 0 bases, J lost 3 bases, and 5 bases stayed unmatched. CDR3 length equals 16 residues. CDR3: CASSLARQGFYNEQFF. The CDR3 DNA follows: TGTGCCAGCAGCTTAGCGCGACAGGGATTCTACAATGAGCAGTTCTTC.

J is TRBJ2-1 and V is TRBV19, with 9 bases aligning to TRBD2. The V segment lost 6 bases and the J segment 4 bases; nucleotides outside the gene matches: 7. CDR3 length: 15 residues. Germline-derived CDR1 and CDR2 are LNHDA and SQIVND (reference sequence). Here the CDR3 reads CASSLAGTKYNEQFF. CDR3 coding DNA: TGTGCCAGTAGCCTAGCGGGGACCAAATACAATGAGCAGTTCTTC.

This clone was counted a few times. The chain couples TRBV6-5 to TRBJ2-1, with D tentatively TRBD2 (6 bases). V lost 6 bases and J 10 bases, leaving 13 bases between the germline ends. The CDR3 covers 12 residues. Germline CDR1 reads MNHEY; CDR2 reads SVGAGI. Here the CDR3 reads CASSALTREQFF. The CDR3 DNA reads TGTGCCAGCAGCGCCCTGACTAGGGAGCAGTTCTTC.

The DNA of the CDR3 is TGTGCCAGCAGCTTAATGAGGAATAATGAAAAACTGTTTTTT. It specifies CASSLMRNNEKLFF. The chain joins TRBV7-2 to TRBJ1-4; D ambiguous. This CDR3 region has 14 residues. Germline assignment: CDR1 SGHTA and CDR2 FQGNSA. V lost 2 bases, J lost 4 bases, and 8 bases lay in between.

This clone was counted a few times. This chain links TRBV7-2 with TRBJ2-6; 7 positions match TRBD2. This CDR3 contains 18 residues. The ends lost 3 bases at V and 0 bases at J; junction bases unmatched: 8. CDR1 is SGHTA and CDR2 is FQGNSA in the germline V gene. The CDR3 DNA follows: TGTGCCAGCAGCTTTGTGCAGCGGGGAGCCTCTGGGGCCAACGTCCTGACTTTC. It translates to CASSFVQRGASGANVLTF.

The rearrangement uses TRBV29-1 and TRBJ2-7, with TRBD1 as a possible D gene (5 bases). The germline CDR1 and CDR2 sequences are SQVTM and ANQGSEA. Trimming stripped 4 bases from V and 4 bases from J, with 8 bases between. This CDR3 is built from 11 residues. The CDR3 DNA follows: TGCAGCGTTGCCGACAGTTACGAGCAGTACTTC. Its translation is CSVADSYEQYF.

The gene calls are TRBV11-3 and TRBJ2-1; 10 bases align to TRBD2. Unmatched junction bases numbered 6, after V lost 3 bases and J lost 4 bases. Germline CDR1 SGHNT, CDR2 YENEEA. The CDR3 extends over 16 amino acids. CDR3 region: CASSFQLAGQYNEQFF. CDR3 nucleotide sequence: TGTGCCAGCAGCTTTCAACTAGCGGGACAATACAATGAGCAGTTCTTC.

The V call is TRBV9, the J call TRBJ1-6, with no clear D. This CDR3 is built from 14 residues. V was trimmed by 0 bases and J by 8 bases, leaving 9 bases between them. Looked up from germline, CDR1 is SGDLS and CDR2 is YYNGEE. CDR3 residues: CASSVELGDSPLHF. CDR3 in DNA: TGTGCCAGCAGCGTAGAACTAGGAGATTCACCCCTCCACTTT. The variable domain in full, completed from reference TRBV9 and TRBJ1-6, reads DSGVTQTPKHLITATGQRVTLRCSPRSGDLSVYWYQQSLDQGLQFLIQYYNGEERAKGNILERFSAQQFPDLHSELNLSSLELGDSALYFCASSVELGDSPLHFGNGTRLTVT.

This clone was observed once. V usage is TRBV2 and J usage is TRBJ2-5, with unresolved D. CDR1 is SNHLY, CDR2 FYNNEI, per germline. V was pared by 6 bases and J by 5 bases, with 7 bases between. The CDR3 has 11 amino acids. DNA of the CDR3: TGTGCCAGCAGCTCCTTTGAGACCCAGTACTTC. Translated: CASSSFETQYF.

V is TRBV24-1 and J is TRBJ2-3; D perhaps matches TRBD2 (7 bases). The CDR3 covers 13 residues. The germline gives CDR1 KGHDR, CDR2 SFDVKD. V dropped 10 bases and J dropped 0 bases, with 10 bases sitting between them. CDR3 DNA: TGTGCCACAGGGGGGGCAAGCACAGATACGCAGTATTTT. Its protein product is CATGGASTDTQYF.

This chain links TRBV7-9 with TRBJ1-5, with 10 bases matching TRBD1. In germline, CDR1 is SEHNR, CDR2 FQNEAQ (reference sequence). Losses at the gene ends were 6 bases for V and 4 bases for J; bases not matched to a gene: 3. This CDR3 has 14 residues. CDR3 residues: CASRGQGQNQPQHF. DNA of the CDR3: TGTGCCAGCAGGGGACAGGGGCAAAATCAGCCCCAGCATTTT. The whole variable domain, filled in from reference TRBV7-9 and TRBJ1-5, reads DTGVSQNPRHKITKRGQNVTFRCDPISEHNRLYWYRQTLGQGPEFLTYFQNEAQLEKSRLLSDRFSAERPKGSFSTLEIQRTEQGDSAMYLCASRGQGQNQPQHFGDGTRLSIL.

The CDR3 bases are TGTGCCAGCAGTTTGACCGGGACAGGCTACGAGCAGTACTTC. Protein sequence: CASSLTGTGYEQYF. The rearrangement joins TRBV27 to TRBJ2-7; 8 bases are shared with TRBD1. Per germline, CDR1 MNHEY and CDR2 SMNVEV (reference sequence). V gave up 3 bases and J gave up 3 bases; unmatched junction bases: 4. The CDR3 consists of 14 residues.

Notes on this clone: The same CDR3 arises from other DNA sequences in this sample as well. The chain is built from TRBV9 and TRBJ1-1; D gene uncertain. Germline values: CDR1 SGDLS, CDR2 YYNGEE. The CDR3 has 11 residues. V was shortened by 7 bases and J by 3 bases, with 7 bases between the two germline ends. The CDR3 coding sequence is TGTGCCAGCCGGTCGGACACTGAAGCTTTCTTT. It codes for CASRSDTEAFF.

The rearrangement links TRBV11-1 to TRBJ2-1; a weak D match, TRBD1 (5 bases). Germline loops: CDR1 SGHAT, CDR2 FQDESV (reference sequence). With 3 bases removed from V and 8 bases from J, the gap between germline ends came to 14 bases. The CDR3 consists of 14 residues. Here the CDR3 DNA reads TGTGCCAGCAGCTTTCCGACAGACGCGGATGAGCAGTTCTTC. It codes for CASSFPTDADEQFF.